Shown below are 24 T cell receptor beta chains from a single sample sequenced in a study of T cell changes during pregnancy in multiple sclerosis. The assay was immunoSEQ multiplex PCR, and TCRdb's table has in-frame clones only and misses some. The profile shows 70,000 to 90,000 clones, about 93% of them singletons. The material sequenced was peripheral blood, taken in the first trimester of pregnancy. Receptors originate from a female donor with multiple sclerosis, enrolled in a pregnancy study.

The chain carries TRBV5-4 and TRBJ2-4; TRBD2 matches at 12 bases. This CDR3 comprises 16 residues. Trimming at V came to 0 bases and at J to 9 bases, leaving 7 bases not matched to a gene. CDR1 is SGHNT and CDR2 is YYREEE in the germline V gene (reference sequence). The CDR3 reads CASSLASGRARGIQYF. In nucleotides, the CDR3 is TGTGCCAGCAGCTTGGCTAGCGGGAGGGCCCGAGGCATTCAGTACTTC.

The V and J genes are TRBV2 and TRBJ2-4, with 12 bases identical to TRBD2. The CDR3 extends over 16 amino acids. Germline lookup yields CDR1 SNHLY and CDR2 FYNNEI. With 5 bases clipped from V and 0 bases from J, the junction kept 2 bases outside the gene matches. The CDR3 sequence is CASSRLAGVAKNIQYF. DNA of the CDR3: TGTGCCAGCAGTAGACTAGCGGGGGTAGCCAAAAACATTCAGTACTTC. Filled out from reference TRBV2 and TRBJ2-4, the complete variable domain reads EPEVTQTPSHQVTQMGQEVILRCVPISNHLYFYWYRQILGQKVEFLVSFYNNEISEKSEIFDDQFSVERPDGSNFTLKIRSTKLEDSAMYFCASSRLAGVAKNIQYFGAGTRLSVL.

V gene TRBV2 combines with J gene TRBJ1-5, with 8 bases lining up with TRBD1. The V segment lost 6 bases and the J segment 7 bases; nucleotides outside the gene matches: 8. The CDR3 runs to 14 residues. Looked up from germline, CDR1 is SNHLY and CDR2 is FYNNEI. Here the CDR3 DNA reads TGTGCCAGCAGGGCGGACAGGGAGGGGCAGCCCCAGCATTTT. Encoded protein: CASRADREGQPQHF.

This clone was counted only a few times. In nucleotides, the CDR3 is TGTGCCAGCAGTGCCACCGGGACCTACGAGCAGTACTTC. Its protein product is CASSATGTYEQYF. V gene TRBV6-6 combines with J gene TRBJ2-7; D might be TRBD2 (5 bases). Germline CDR1 reads MNHNY; CDR2 reads SVGAGI (reference sequence). Trimming removed 5 bases at V and 2 bases at J, with 10 bases between. The CDR3 runs 13 residues.

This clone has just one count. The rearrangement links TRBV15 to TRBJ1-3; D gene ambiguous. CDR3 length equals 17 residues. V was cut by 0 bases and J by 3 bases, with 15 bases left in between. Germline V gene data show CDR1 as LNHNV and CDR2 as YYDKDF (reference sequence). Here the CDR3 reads CATSRDLSSAGGNTIYF. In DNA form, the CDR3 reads TGTGCCACCAGCAGAGATCTTTCATCCGCGGGTGGAAACACCATATATTTT.

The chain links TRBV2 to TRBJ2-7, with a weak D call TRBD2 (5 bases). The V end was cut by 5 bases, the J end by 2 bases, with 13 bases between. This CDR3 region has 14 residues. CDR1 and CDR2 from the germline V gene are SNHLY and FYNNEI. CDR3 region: CASSFIPGAYEQYF. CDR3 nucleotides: TGTGCCAGCAGTTTCATCCCCGGGGCCTACGAGCAGTACTTC.

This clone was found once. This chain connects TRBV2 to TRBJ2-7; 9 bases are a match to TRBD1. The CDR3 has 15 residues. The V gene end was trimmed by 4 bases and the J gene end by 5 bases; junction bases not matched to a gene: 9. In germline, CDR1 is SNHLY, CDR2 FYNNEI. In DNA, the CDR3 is TGTGCCAGCAGTGTCGCGCCGGGACAGGGCAACGAGCAGTACTTC. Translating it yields CASSVAPGQGNEQYF.

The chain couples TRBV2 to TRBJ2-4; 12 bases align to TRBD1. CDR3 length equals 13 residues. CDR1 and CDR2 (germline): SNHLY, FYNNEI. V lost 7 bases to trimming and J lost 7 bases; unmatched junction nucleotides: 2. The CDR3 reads CASKGQGANIQYF. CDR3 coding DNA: TGTGCCAGCAAGGGACAGGGGGCTAACATTCAGTACTTC.

In DNA form, the CDR3 reads TGCGCCAGCAGCTCGGGGACAGGGTCCACTGAAGCTTTCTTT. Protein sequence: CASSSGTGSTEAFF. This chain links TRBV5-1 with TRBJ1-1; 9 nucleotides align to TRBD1. Unmatched junction bases numbered 4, after V lost 3 bases and J lost 4 bases. The CDR3 covers 14 residues. The germline CDR1 and CDR2 sequences are SGHRS and YFSETQ. The full variable domain, completed using reference TRBV5-1 and TRBJ1-1, is KAGVTQTPRYLIKTRGQQVTLSCSPISGHRSVSWYQQTPGQGLQFLFEYFSETQRNKGNFPGRFSGRQFSNSRSEMNVSTLELGDSALYLCASSSGTGSTEAFFGQGTRLTVV.

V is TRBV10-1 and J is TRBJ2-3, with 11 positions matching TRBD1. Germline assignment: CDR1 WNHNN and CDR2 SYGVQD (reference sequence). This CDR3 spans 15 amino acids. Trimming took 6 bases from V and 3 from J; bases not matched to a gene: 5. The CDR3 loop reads CASRRTGGRTDTQYF. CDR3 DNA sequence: TGCGCCAGCAGAAGGACAGGGGGCCGTACAGATACGCAGTATTTT.

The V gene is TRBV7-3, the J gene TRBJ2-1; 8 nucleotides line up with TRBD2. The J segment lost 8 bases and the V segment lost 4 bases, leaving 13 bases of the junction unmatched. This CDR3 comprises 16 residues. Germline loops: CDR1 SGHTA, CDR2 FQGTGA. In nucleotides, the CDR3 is TGTGCCAGCAGCTACCTCCCGGGAGGGCCGAAGGATGAGCAGTTCTTC. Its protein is CASSYLPGGPKDEQFF.

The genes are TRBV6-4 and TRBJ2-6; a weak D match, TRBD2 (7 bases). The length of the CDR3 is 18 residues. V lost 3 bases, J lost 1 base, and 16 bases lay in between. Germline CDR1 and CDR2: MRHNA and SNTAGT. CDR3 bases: TGTGCCAGCAGTGAGTGGGGGGGCGCGGGGTCTGGGGCCAACGTCCTGACTTTC. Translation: CASSEWGGAGSGANVLTF.

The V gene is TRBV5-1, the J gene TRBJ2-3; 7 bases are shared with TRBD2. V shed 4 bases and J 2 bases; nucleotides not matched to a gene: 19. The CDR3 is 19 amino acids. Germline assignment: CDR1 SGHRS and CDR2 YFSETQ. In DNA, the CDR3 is TGCGCCAGCAGCCCGATGGGGAGGGGCAGTGAGACCGACACAGATACGCAGTATTTT. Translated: CASSPMGRGSETDTDTQYF.

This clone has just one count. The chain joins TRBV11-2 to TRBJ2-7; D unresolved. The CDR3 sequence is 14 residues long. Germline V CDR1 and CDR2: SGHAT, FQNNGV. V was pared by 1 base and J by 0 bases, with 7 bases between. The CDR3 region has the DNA TGTGCCAGCAGCTTAGCGCGGATCTCCTACGAGCAGTACTTC. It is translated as CASSLARISYEQYF.

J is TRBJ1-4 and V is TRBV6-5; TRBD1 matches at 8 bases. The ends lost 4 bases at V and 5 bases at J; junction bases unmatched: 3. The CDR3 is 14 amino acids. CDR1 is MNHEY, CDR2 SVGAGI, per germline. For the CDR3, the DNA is TGTGCCAGCAGTTTTTCAGGGGGCAATGAAAAACTGTTTTTT. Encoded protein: CASSFSGGNEKLFF.

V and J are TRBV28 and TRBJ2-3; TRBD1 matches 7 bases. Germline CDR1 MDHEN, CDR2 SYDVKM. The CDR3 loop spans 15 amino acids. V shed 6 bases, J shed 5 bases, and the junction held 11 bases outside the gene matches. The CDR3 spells CASRTFRGPVDTQYF. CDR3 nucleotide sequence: TGTGCCAGCAGGACTTTTAGGGGGCCGGTAGATACGCAGTATTTT.

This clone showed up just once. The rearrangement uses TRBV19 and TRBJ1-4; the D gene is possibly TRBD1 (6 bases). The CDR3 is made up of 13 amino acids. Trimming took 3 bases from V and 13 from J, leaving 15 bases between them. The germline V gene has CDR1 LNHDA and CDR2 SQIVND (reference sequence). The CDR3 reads CASSILGAGLLFF. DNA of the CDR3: TGTGCCAGTAGTATTTTGGGGGCGGGTCTACTGTTTTTT.

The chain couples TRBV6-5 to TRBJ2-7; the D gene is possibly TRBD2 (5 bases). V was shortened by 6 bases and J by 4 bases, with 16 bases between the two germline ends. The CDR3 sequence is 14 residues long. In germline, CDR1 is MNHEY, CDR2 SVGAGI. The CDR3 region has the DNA TGTGCCAGCAGAGAGAGAGGGCCCTCTTACGAGCAGTACTTC. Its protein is CASRERGPSYEQYF.

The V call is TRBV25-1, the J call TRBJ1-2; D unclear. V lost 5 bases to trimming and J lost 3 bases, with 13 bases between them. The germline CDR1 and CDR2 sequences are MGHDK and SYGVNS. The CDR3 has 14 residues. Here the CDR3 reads CASSPAFPYYGYTF. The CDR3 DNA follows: TGTGCCAGCAGTCCTGCGTTCCCATACTATGGCTACACCTTC.

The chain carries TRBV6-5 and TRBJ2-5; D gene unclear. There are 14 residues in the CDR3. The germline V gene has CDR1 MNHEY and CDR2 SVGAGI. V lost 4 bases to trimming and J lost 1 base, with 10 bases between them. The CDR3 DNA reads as TGTGCCAGCAGTTCCTGGGCGCCCCAAGAGACCCAGTACTTC. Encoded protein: CASSSWAPQETQYF.

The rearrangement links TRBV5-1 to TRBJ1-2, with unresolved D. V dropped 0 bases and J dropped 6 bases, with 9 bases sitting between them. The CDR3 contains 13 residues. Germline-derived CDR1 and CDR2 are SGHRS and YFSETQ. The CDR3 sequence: CASSLEAGNGYTF. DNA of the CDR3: TGCGCCAGCAGCTTGGAGGCGGGAAATGGCTACACCTTC.

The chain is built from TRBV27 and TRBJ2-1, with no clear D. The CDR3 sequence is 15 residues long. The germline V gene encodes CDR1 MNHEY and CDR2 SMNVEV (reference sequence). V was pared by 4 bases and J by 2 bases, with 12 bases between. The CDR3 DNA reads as TGTGCCAGCAGTTCTATTTTTGAACCCTACAATGAGCAGTTCTTC. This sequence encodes CASSSIFEPYNEQFF.

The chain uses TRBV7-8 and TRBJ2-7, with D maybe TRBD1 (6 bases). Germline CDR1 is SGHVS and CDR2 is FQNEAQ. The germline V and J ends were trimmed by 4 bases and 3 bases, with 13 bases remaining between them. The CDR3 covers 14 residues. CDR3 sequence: CASSSPQGSYEQYF. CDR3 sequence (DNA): TGTGCCAGCAGCTCCCCCCAGGGGAGCTACGAGCAGTACTTC.

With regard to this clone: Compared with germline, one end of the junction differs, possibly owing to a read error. In nucleotides, the CDR3 is TGCGTCAGCAGCTTGGGGGGACAGGGTTCCGAGCAGTACTTC. This translates into CVSSLGGQGSEQYF. This rearrangement joins TRBV5-1 to TRBJ2-7; 9 bases are a match to TRBD1. The CDR3 sequence is 14 residues long. From germline, CDR1 is SGHRS and CDR2 YFSETQ.